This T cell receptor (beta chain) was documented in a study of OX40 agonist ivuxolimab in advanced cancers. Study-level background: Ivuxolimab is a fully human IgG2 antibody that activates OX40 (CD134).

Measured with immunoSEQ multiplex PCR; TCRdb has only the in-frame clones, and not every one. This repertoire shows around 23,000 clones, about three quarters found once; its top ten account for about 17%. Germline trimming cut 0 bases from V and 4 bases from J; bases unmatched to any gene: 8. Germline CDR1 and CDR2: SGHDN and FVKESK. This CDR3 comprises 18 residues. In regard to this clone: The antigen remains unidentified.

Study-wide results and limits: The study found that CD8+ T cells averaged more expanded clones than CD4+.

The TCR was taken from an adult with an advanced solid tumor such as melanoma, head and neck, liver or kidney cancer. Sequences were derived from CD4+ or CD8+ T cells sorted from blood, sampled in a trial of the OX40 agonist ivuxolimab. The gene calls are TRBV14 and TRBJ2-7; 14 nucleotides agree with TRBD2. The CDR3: CASSQERRTSGGSYEQYF. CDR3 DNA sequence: TGTGCCAGCAGCCAAGAGCGGAGGACTAGCGGGGGGTCGTACGAGCAGTACTTC.